This paragraph covers one TCR beta chain sequence. It lacks a known antigen. Base qualities were left out, and no much larger clone turns up one base away. TCRbeta CDR3 regions were amplified from genomic DNA using the immunoSEQ Assay, a bias-controlled multiplex PCR. The published analysis was carried out like this. The number of nucleated cells in each sample was estimated by amplification of reference gene primers within the assay. To quantify the absolute abundance of each unique TCRbeta CDR3 rearrangement, sequence reads were collapsed and filtered. For each sample, productive Simpson clonality was calculated by taking the square root of Simpson's diversity index across productive rearrangements. The source is immuneACCESS, and TCRdb retained only in-frame sequences with V and J called. Part of the clones is not carried over; for the studies checked, unresolved V genes explain less than half of this, and the remainder is unexplained. The V and J calls and clone size come from that table; D and trimming were worked out from the DNA. Counted in this sample were about 90,000 clones; around four fifths of them appeared once. The ten largest clones capture approximately 12% of the sample.

Whole blood was collected in K2EDTA tubes by collaborating institutions according to the institutions' own protocols. For TCRbeta analysis, collaborators shipped samples in one of three forms: frozen whole blood, isolated PBMCs, or DNA extracted from either of those sample types. Trimming removed 4 bases from V and 0 bases from J; the gene matches leave 6 bases unexplained. Based on the germline V gene, the CDR1 and CDR2 sequences are MNHEY and SVGAGI. Including the terminal cysteine and phenylalanine, the CDR3 comprises 15 residues. Only the CDR3 part of the read is kept: 45 bases, read in frame from the first base. This entry comes from a study of blood T cell repertoires in COVID-19 (dated by TCRdb to about 2020). General notes on the study: Samples covering the acute and convalescent phases of COVID-19 were provided by collaborators in the United States, Italy and Spain. The prospective study material was composed of cDNA or gDNA derived from T cells, B-cell-depleted T cells, or PBMCs. The dataset comprised deeply sampled blood TCRbeta repertoires from subjects exposed to, actively infected with, or recovered from COVID-19. A freely available public database, intended as a resource for researchers studying the immune response to SARS-CoV-2, is where the repertoires were released. Samples came from the ongoing ImmuneRACE study (first 160 participants) plus 1,254 subjects from 6 global collaborators. A de-identified subject ID, COVID-19 status, age in years and sex were almost always included in the sample metadata. Where available, HLA class I and class II types were obtained from metadata supplied by the sample provider rather than from assay-based typing.

Points the paper makes about the study in general: The amount of clinical and demographic metadata varied by source and participant and was provided uncurated.

Specimen: peripheral blood. The sequence joins TRBV6-5 to TRBJ2-7; 7 middle bases align to TRBD1. The source of this sequence is a woman in her 70s with active or convalescent COVID-19. At the DNA level, the sequence is TGTGCCAGCAGTTCCCCGGGACAGACCTCCTACGAGCAGTACTTC. This translates into CASSSPGQTSYEQYF.